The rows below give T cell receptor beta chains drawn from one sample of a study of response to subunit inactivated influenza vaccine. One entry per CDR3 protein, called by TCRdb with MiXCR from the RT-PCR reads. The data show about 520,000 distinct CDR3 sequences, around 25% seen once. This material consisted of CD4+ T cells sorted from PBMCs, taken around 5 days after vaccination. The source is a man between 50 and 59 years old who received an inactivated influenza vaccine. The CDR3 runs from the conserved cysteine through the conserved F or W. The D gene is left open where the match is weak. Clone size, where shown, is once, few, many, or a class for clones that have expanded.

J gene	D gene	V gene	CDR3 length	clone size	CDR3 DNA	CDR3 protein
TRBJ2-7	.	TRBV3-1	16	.	TGTGCCAGCAGCCATCGCTCCTACCTCAGGGGCTACGAGCAGTACTTC	CASSHRSYLRGYEQYF
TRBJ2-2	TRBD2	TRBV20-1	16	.	TGCAGTGCTAGAGATCGGGCTAGCGGGGCCACCGGGGAGCTGTTTTTT	CSARDRASGATGELFF
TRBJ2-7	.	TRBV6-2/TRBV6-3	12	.	TGTGCCAGCAGCGTTGTAGCCTACGAGCAGTACTTC	CASSVVAYEQYF
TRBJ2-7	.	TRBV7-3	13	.	TGTGCCAGCAGCTTATACGGGACCCACGAGCAGTACTTC	CASSLYGTHEQYF
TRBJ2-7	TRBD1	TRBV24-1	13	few	TGTGCCACCAGACCGGGACAGGGTGCCGAGCAGTACTTC	CATRPGQGAEQYF
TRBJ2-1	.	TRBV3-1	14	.	TGTGCCAGCAGCCAATTGTCTACTTACAATGAGCAGTTCTTC	CASSQLSTYNEQFF
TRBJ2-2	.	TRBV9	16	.	TGTGCCAGCAGCGTAGGCGGGGCCGAGAACACCGGGGAGCTGTTTTTT	CASSVGGAENTGELFF
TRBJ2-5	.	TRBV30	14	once	TGTGCCTGGAGTGTATTCCCGTACCAAGAGACCCAGTACTTC	CAWSVFPYQETQYF
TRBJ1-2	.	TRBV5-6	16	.	TGTGCCAGCAGCTTGCATATCACCCAGGCGAACTATGGCTACACCTTC	CASSLHITQANYGYTF
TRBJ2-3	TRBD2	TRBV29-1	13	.	TGCAGCGTTGCCGGGAGGGTGACAGATACGCAGTATTTT	CSVAGRVTDTQYF
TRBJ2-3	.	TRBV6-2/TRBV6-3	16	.	TGTGCCAGCAGTGGAAGAATTGCGACTAGCACAGATACGCAGTATTTT	CASSGRIATSTDTQYF
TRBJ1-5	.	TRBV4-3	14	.	TGCGCCAGCAGCCAAGACCGGGACACCCAGCCCCAGCATTTT	CASSQDRDTQPQHF
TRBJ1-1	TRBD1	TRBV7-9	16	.	TGTGCCAGCAGCTTAGCAGGCAGGGGGTCTGGCACTGAAGCTTTCTTT	CASSLAGRGSGTEAFF
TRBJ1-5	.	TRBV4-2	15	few	TGTGCCAGCAGCCAAGATCAGGACAGCACGTTGCCCCAGCATTTT	CASSQDQDSTLPQHF
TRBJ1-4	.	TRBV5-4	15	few	TGTGCCAGCAGCGTGGGGGACGGTCGAAATGAAAAACTGTTTTTT	CASSVGDGRNEKLFF
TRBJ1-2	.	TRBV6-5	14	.	TGTGCCAGCAGTTTGGACGGGTCTAACTATGGCTACACCTTC	CASSLDGSNYGYTF
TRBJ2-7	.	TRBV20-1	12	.	TGCAGTGCGAGTAAAGCCCGTAGGGAGCAGTACTTC	CSASKARREQYF
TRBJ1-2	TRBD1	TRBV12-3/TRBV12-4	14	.	TGTGCCAGCAGTTTAATGCAGGGGGCAAATGGCTACACCTTC	CASSLMQGANGYTF
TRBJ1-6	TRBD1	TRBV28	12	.	TGTGCCAGCGGACAGGGCTACTCACCCCTCCACTTT	CASGQGYSPLHF
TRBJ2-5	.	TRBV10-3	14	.	TGTGCCATCAGCGGGGGGCCACGGGGTGAGACCCAGTACTTC	CAISGGPRGETQYF
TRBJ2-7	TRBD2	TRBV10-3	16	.	TGTGCCATCAGTGAGTCTGGCGGGAGGGCCCCCTACGAGCAGTACTTC	CAISESGGRAPYEQYF
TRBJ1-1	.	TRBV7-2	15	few	TGTGCCAGCAGCTTAAGTCTCGGTGGGCTGGCTGAAGCTTTCTTT	CASSLSLGGLAEAFF
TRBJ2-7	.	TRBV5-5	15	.	TGTGCCAGCAGCTTGAGGTACACAGGAACCTACGAGCAGTACTTC	CASSLRYTGTYEQYF
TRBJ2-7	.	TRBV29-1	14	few	TGCAGCGCCAAAATAGGGAACAGAATCTACGAGCAGTACTTC	CSAKIGNRIYEQYF
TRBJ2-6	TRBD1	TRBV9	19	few	TGTGCCAGCAGCAAACGACAGGGCCTCATGAGCTCTGGGGCCAACGTCCTGACTTTC	CASSKRQGLMSSGANVLTF
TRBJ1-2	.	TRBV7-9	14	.	TGTGCCAGCAGCTTAGCGGAGAGTCCCTATGGCTACACCTTC	CASSLAESPYGYTF
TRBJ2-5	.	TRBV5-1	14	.	TGCGCCAGCAGCTTGCCGGGGGCCGGGGAGACCCAGTACTTC	CASSLPGAGETQYF
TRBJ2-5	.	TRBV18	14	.	TGTGCCAGCTCACCACCCTGGGGTCAAGAGACCCAGTACTTC	CASSPPWGQETQYF
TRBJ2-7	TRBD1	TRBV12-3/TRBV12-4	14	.	TGTGCCAGCAGCCGGGGACAGACTTCCTACGAGCAGTACTTC	CASSRGQTSYEQYF
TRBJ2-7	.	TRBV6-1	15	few	TGTGCCAGCAGACCCCCCCAGACACACTCCTACGAGCAGTACTTC	CASRPPQTHSYEQYF
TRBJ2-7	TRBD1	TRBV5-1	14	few	TGCGCCAGCAGGGGACAGGGTAGCTCCTACGAGCAGTACTTC	CASRGQGSSYEQYF
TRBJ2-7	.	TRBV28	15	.	TGTGCCAGCAGTTCGCCCTCCGGACAGACCTACGAGCAGTACTTC	CASSSPSGQTYEQYF
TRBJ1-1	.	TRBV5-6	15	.	TGTGCCAGCAGCGGAAGCAGACGATCGAACACTGAAGCTTTCTTT	CASSGSRRSNTEAFF
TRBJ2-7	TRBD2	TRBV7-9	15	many	TGTGCCAGCAGCTTAACGACTAGCGTTTCCTACGAGCAGTACTTC	CASSLTTSVSYEQYF
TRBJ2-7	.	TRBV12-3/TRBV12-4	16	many	TGTGCCAGCAGTCCAGCGGGTAGGGGCAGCTCCTACGAGCAGTACTTC	CASSPAGRGSSYEQYF
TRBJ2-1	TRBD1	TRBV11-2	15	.	TGTGCCAGCAGCCCAGGGGGCTTGATCTACAATGAGCAGTTCTTC	CASSPGGLIYNEQFF
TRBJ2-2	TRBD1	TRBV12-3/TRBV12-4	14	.	TGTGCCAGCAGTCTACGACAGGGTCACGGGGAGCTGTTTTTT	CASSLRQGHGELFF
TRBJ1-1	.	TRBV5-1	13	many	TGCGCCAGCAGCTTGGTGACAGACACTGAAGCTTTCTTT	CASSLVTDTEAFF
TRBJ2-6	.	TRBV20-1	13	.	TGCAGTGCTGTCGGGTCTGGGGCCAACGTCCTGACTTTC	CSAVGSGANVLTF
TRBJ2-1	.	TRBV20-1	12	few	TGCAGTGCTACCGCGGTGGTTGATGAGCAGTTCTTC	CSATAVVDEQFF
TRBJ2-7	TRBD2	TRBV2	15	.	TGTGCCAGCAGTCGATTACTAGCGGGAGCCTACGAGCAGTACTTC	CASSRLLAGAYEQYF
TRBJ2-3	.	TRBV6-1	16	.	TGTGCCAGCAGTGAAGCGTGGGGGCGCTTCACAGATACGCAGTATTTT	CASSEAWGRFTDTQYF
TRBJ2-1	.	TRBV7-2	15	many	TGTGCCAGCAGTGCCCAGGGGGGGGGCTACAATGAGCAGTTCTTC	CASSAQGGGYNEQFF
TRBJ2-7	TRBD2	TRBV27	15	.	TGTGCCAGCACCCCCTCTGTTAGCGGGACCTACGAGCAGTACTTC	CASTPSVSGTYEQYF
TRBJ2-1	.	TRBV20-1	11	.	TGCAGTGCTAGGTTGTACAATGAGCAGTTCTTC	CSARLYNEQFF
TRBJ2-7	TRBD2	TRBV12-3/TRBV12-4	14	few	TGTGCCAGCAGTACTAGCGGGAGCTCCTACGAGCAGTACTTC	CASSTSGSSYEQYF